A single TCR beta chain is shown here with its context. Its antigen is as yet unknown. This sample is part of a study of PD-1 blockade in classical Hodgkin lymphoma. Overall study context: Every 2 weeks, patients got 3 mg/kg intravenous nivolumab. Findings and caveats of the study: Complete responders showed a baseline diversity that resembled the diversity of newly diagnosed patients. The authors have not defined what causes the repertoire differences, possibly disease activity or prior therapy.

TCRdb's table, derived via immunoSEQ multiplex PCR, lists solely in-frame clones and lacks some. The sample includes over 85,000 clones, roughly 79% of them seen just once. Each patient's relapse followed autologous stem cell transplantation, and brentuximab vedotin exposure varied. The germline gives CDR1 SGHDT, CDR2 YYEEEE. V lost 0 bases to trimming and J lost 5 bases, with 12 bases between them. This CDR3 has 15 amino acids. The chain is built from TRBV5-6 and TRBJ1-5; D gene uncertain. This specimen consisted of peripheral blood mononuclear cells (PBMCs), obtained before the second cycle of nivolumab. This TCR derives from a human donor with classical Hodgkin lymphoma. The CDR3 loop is CASSLEGRGHQPQHF. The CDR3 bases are TGTGCCAGCAGCTTGGAAGGGAGAGGCCATCAGCCCCAGCATTTT.